The sequence of this TCR beta chain was determined in a study of neurological immune-mediated disorders. Findings and limits, study-wide: The repertoires of 18 of 34 multiple sclerosis patients fell into one related-CDR3 cluster (a possible signature) under phylogenetic grouping. None of the CDR3 amino acid sequences in expanded clones turned up in more than one subject, which points to private repertoires in all groups.

At least ten counts were recorded for this clonotype. Antigen unknown. The CDR3 is 14 residues long. Trimming cost V 2 bases and J 3 bases, with 11 bases left between them. Germline V CDR1 and CDR2: SGHTA, FQGNSA. Each TCR transcript was tagged with a 10-nucleotide random UMI during 5'RACE. MiXCR, applied by TCRdb to the 5' RACE reads, yields one record per CDR3 protein. Among some 43,000 distinct CDR3 sequences listed, 2% to 3% were seen once. Sequenced: PBMCs. The source is a man aged 25-45 years with multiple sclerosis. The chain links TRBV7-2 to TRBJ2-7; D is possibly TRBD1 or TRBD2 (5 bases each). The CDR3 DNA reads TGTGCCAGCAGCTTATCCGGGGCCGACTACGAGCAGTACTTC. Amino acids: CASSLSGADYEQYF.